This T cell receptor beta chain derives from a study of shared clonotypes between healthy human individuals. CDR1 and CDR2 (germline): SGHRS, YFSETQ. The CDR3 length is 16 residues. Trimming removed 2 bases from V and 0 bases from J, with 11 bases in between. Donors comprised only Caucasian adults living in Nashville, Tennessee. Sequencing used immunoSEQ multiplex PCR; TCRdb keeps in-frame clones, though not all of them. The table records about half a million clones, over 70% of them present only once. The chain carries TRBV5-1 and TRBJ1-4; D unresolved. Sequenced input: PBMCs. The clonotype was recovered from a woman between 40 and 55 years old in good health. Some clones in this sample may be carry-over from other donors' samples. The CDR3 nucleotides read TGCGCCAGCAGCTTTGGAGGGCGAACAACTAATGAAAAACTGTTTTTT. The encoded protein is CASSFGGRTTNEKLFF.